Listed below are T cell receptor beta chains from one sample, sequenced in a study of shared clonotypes between healthy human individuals. Generated by immunoSEQ multiplex PCR, the TCRdb table keeps only in-frame clones and is missing some. The profile shows roughly 890,000 clones, over 90% of them singletons. Sequenced input: naive CD8+ T cells sorted from blood. The origin of the receptors is a man aged 25-40 years in good health. The CDR3 runs from the conserved cysteine through the conserved F or W. The order of the fields is J gene, D gene, V gene, CDR3 DNA, CDR3 protein. The D gene is left open where the match is weak.

J: TRBJ2-7
D: -
V: TRBV13
DNA: TGTGCCAGCAGCCCCCGGGACACACTCTACGAGCAGTACTTC
CDR3: CASSPRDTLYEQYF

J: TRBJ2-5
D: -
V: TRBV5-4
DNA: TGTGCCAGCAGCAGGGATGTAGAGACCCAGTACTTC
CDR3: CASSRDVETQYF

J: TRBJ2-6
D: TRBD2
V: TRBV29-1
DNA: TGCAGCGTTGAAGAAAGAAGCGGGAGTTTTCTAAGGACTGGGGCCAACGTCCTGACTTTC
CDR3: CSVEERSGSFLRTGANVLTF

J: TRBJ2-5
D: TRBD2
V: TRBV11-2
DNA: TGTGCCAGCAGCTTTGGGCGTGGCCTAGCGGAAGAGACCCAGTACTTC
CDR3: CASSFGRGLAEETQYF

J: TRBJ2-5
D: -
V: TRBV14
DNA: TGTGCCAGCAGCCTCCGGAGCGGATGGGAGACCCAGTACTTC
CDR3: CASSLRSGWETQYF

J: TRBJ2-7
D: -
V: TRBV5-1
DNA: TGCGCCAGCAGCTTGGGCCTCGGGGCCTTACTCGAGCAGTACTTC
CDR3: CASSLGLGALLEQYF

J: TRBJ2-7
D: -
V: TRBV11-2
DNA: TGTGCCAGCAGCGACAGGTTCTACGAGCAGTACTTC
CDR3: CASSDRFYEQYF

J: TRBJ2-7
D: -
V: TRBV30
DNA: TGTGCCTGGAGTTCCGGCGGTTACTCCTACGAGCAGTACTTC
CDR3: CAWSSGGYSYEQYF

J: TRBJ2-5
D: -
V: TRBV6-6
DNA: TGTGCCAGCAGTTACATCGGGGTGGCCCCCCAGTACTTC
CDR3: CASSYIGVAPQYF

J: TRBJ1-5
D: -
V: TRBV4-1
DNA: TGCGCCAGCAGCCAACCGACTTTCAATCAGCCCCAGCATTTT
CDR3: CASSQPTFNQPQHF

J: TRBJ2-7
D: TRBD2
V: TRBV19
DNA: TGTGCCAGTAGTAGTGCGGGAGCCGCCTACGAGCAGTACTTC
CDR3: CASSSAGAAYEQYF